The rows below give T cell receptor beta chains drawn from one sample of a study of blood T cells in healthy people across ages. TCRdb analysed the 5' RACE reads with MiXCR anew, one entry per CDR3 protein. The table shows 700,000 to 850,000 distinct CDR3 sequences, with roughly 50% occurring only once. The sequenced sample was blood. These receptors were taken from a man older than 75 in good health. The conserved cysteine and the conserved F or W are not part of the CDR3 here. The size entry is marked missing in some rows and otherwise reads once, few, many or a size class.

abundance,v_gene,j_gene,CDR3aa
.,TRBV13,TRBJ2-7,ASSLGAGTSHYEQY
.,TRBV20-1,TRBJ2-7,SAPGLASYEQY
.,TRBV7-2,TRBJ2-5,ASSLRAGGAETQY
.,TRBV29-1,TRBJ2-1,SVPGLAGDNEQF
.,TRBV7-9,TRBJ1-1,ASSLGGEPKNTEAF
few,TRBV20-1,TRBJ2-1,SASRTGGQQF
few,TRBV28,TRBJ2-7,ASSPQGVSSYEQY
.,TRBV3-1,TRBJ2-6,ASSHGTGASLSGANVLT
.,TRBV28,TRBJ2-3,ASSLRLGYAY
.,TRBV6-5,TRBJ2-5,ASRMDRLSARTQY
.,TRBV27,TRBJ2-1,ASSRLAGSNNEQF
.,TRBV29-1,TRBJ1-1,SVGDSEAF
.,TRBV25-1,TRBJ2-7,ASSDPGTGGYEQY
.,TRBV3-1,TRBJ1-4,ASSFNTEKLF
.,TRBV27,TRBJ1-4,ASGWGLQPTNEKLF
many,TRBV7-2,TRBJ2-7,ASSLASSYEQY
.,TRBV28,TRBJ1-1,ASSPYRGKAEAF
.,TRBV5-1,TRBJ2-1,ASSAPGQGANEQF
few,TRBV6-2/TRBV6-3,TRBJ2-3,ASSYNDRGRRYAY
.,TRBV6-6,TRBJ2-5,ASNTPLRGETQY
.,TRBV14,TRBJ2-5,ASSQKDFQETQY
.,TRBV20-1,.,SARGGGSGKTYEQY
.,TRBV11-2,TRBJ2-5,ASSPSPTGQETQY
.,TRBV29-1,TRBJ2-1,SVVYGRKGHEQF
many,TRBV2,TRBJ2-1,ASSERRAARDEQF
few,TRBV7-2,TRBJ1-2,ASSLVEGAVGDT
.,TRBV12-3/TRBV12-4,TRBJ2-7,ASTSGDRGY
few,TRBV30,TRBJ2-3,AWSRAGGAGDRYAY
once,TRBV5-1,TRBJ1-1,ASNDQGAVTEAF
.,TRBV7-2,TRBJ2-3,ASSPGFSGRGGDTQY
.,TRBV7-2,TRBJ1-1,ASSSVGQAAEAF
.,TRBV12-3/TRBV12-4,TRBJ2-2,ASRSNLGLATNTGELF
.,TRBV9,TRBJ2-1,ASSTLQGLAPWEEQF
.,TRBV5-1,TRBJ1-5,ASSPTGADQPQH
once,TRBV10-3,TRBJ1-1,AISAPGTGDTEAF
.,TRBV2,TRBJ1-2,ASSEQGVGYT
.,TRBV6-5,TRBJ1-5,ASSPIGPHQPQH
.,TRBV5-5,.,ASRFGTYEQY
.,TRBV20-1,TRBJ2-1,SAKVLAGAYNEQF
few,TRBV14,TRBJ2-1,ASSQIPQLKF
.,TRBV29-1,TRBJ1-1,SAGRDPTTF
.,TRBV5-1,TRBJ2-5,ASSPTAGTLQETQY
few,TRBV29-1,TRBJ1-1,SVGKGSNTEAF
.,TRBV7-9,TRBJ1-1,ASRVSNTEAF
.,TRBV9,TRBJ1-2,ASSVGGQGAPGYGYT
.,TRBV6-1,TRBJ2-1,ASSEGASGVYNEQF
few,TRBV15,TRBJ2-5,ATSRAGVLQETQY
.,TRBV20-1,TRBJ2-4,SAPRGEQGIQY
once,TRBV12-5,TRBJ2-1,ASGQAAGLYNEQF
.,TRBV24-1,TRBJ2-7,ATSDSRTEQY
.,TRBV20-1,TRBJ1-6,SARPQGESSPLH
.,TRBV20-1,TRBJ1-4,SASLGQGNNEKLF
.,TRBV6-2/TRBV6-3,TRBJ1-1,ASSYSRTVNTEAF
.,TRBV15,TRBJ1-4,ATSLLPRTRGNEKLF
.,TRBV20-1,TRBJ2-3,SAHRTDTQY
.,TRBV20-1,TRBJ2-1,SARVSGRPYNEQF
.,TRBV4-2,TRBJ2-3,ATGGFGYAY
.,TRBV12-5,.,ASGLVSAETQY
.,TRBV4-2,TRBJ1-4,ASSQDPSVTLGEKLF
.,TRBV20-1,TRBJ2-3,GVAGGQPMDTQY